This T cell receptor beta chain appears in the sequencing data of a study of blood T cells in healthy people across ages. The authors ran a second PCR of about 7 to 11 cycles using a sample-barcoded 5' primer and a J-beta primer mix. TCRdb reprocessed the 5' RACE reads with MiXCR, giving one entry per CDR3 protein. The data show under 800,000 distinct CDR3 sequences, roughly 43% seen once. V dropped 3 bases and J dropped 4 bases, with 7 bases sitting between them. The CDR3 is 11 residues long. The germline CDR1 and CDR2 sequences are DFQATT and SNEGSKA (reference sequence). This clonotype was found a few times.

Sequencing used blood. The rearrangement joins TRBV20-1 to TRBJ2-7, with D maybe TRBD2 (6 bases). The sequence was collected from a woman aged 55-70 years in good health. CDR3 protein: CSASGGYEQYF. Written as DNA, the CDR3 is TGCAGTGCTAGCGGAGGGTACGAGCAGTACTTC.